Listed below are T cell receptor beta chains from one sample, sequenced in a study of T cell responses to AZD1222 COVID-19 vaccine. The data were produced by immunoSEQ multiplex PCR, yet TCRdb's version contains in-frame clones alone and is incomplete. The data hold 90,000 or so clones, with over 75% observed a single time. The sequencing used peripheral blood, collected 28 days after the second AZD1222 dose. All receptors derive from an adult who received the AZD1222 COVID-19 vaccine. Both conserved end residues are part of each CDR3. Fields, in order: V gene, J gene, D gene, clone size, CDR3 protein, CDR3 DNA. A D gene is named only where the DNA matches it firmly. Some rows have no size entry. The others give once, few or many, or a class for an expanded clone.

v_call: TRBV6-6; j_call: TRBJ2-2; d_call: NA; clone_size: NA; cdr3_aa: CASTRDSTTGELFF; cdr3_nt: TGTGCCAGCACCCGGGACTCAACCACCGGGGAGCTGTTTTTT
v_call: TRBV9; j_call: TRBJ1-3; d_call: NA; clone_size: NA; cdr3_aa: CASSPFSGNTIYF; cdr3_nt: TGTGCCAGCAGCCCATTCTCTGGAAACACCATATATTTT
v_call: TRBV28; j_call: TRBJ1-6; d_call: TRBD1; clone_size: NA; cdr3_aa: CASSKGQGRTLHF; cdr3_nt: TGTGCCAGCAGCAAGGGACAGGGACGGACCCTCCACTTT
v_call: TRBV28; j_call: TRBJ1-5; d_call: NA; clone_size: NA; cdr3_aa: CASTALRGGNQPQHF; cdr3_nt: TGTGCCAGCACCGCTCTCAGGGGTGGCAATCAGCCCCAGCATTTT
v_call: TRBV7-9; j_call: TRBJ2-3; d_call: NA; clone_size: NA; cdr3_aa: CASIDRGGGTDTQYF; cdr3_nt: TGTGCCAGCATCGATAGAGGGGGTGGCACAGATACGCAGTATTTT
v_call: TRBV14; j_call: TRBJ1-3; d_call: TRBD1; clone_size: NA; cdr3_aa: CASSQAARGPGNTIYF; cdr3_nt: TGTGCCAGCAGCCAAGCAGCCAGGGGGCCTGGAAACACCATATATTTT
v_call: TRBV5-1; j_call: TRBJ2-4; d_call: TRBD1; clone_size: NA; cdr3_aa: CASSYAGGTKNIQYF; cdr3_nt: TGCGCCAGCAGCTACGCAGGGGGTACCAAAAACATTCAGTACTTC
v_call: TRBV10-3; j_call: TRBJ1-2; d_call: NA; clone_size: NA; cdr3_aa: CAISDPARAPGDGYTF; cdr3_nt: TGTGCCATCAGTGATCCCGCCAGGGCCCCGGGCGACGGCTACACCTTC
v_call: TRBV6-5; j_call: TRBJ2-7; d_call: NA; clone_size: NA; cdr3_aa: CASSYMGLAYEQYF; cdr3_nt: TGTGCCAGCAGTTACATGGGGCTGGCCTACGAGCAGTACTTC
v_call: TRBV11-3; j_call: TRBJ2-2; d_call: TRBD1; clone_size: once; cdr3_aa: CASSIRGQLPANTGELFF; cdr3_nt: TGTGCCAGCAGCATAAGGGGACAGCTCCCCGCGAACACCGGGGAGCTGTTTTTT
v_call: TRBV2; j_call: TRBJ1-2; d_call: TRBD1; clone_size: NA; cdr3_aa: CASRDRDYGYTF; cdr3_nt: TGTGCCAGCAGGGACAGGGACTATGGCTACACCTTC
v_call: TRBV2; j_call: TRBJ1-1; d_call: NA; clone_size: NA; cdr3_aa: CASRAEQGTEAFF; cdr3_nt: TGTGCCAGCAGAGCAGAACAGGGCACTGAAGCTTTCTTT
v_call: TRBV30; j_call: TRBJ1-2; d_call: TRBD1; clone_size: NA; cdr3_aa: CAWSDQGAGGYTF; cdr3_nt: TGTGCCTGGAGTGATCAGGGGGCAGGTGGCTACACCTTC
v_call: TRBV10-1; j_call: TRBJ1-1; d_call: NA; clone_size: NA; cdr3_aa: CASSERIDTEAFF; cdr3_nt: TGCGCCAGCAGTGAAAGAATCGACACTGAAGCTTTCTTT